The rows below give T cell receptor beta chains drawn from one sample of a study of OX40 agonist ivuxolimab in advanced cancers. Sequencing was performed with immunoSEQ multiplex PCR; in TCRdb, only in-frame clones are kept and a portion is missing. The data show tens of thousands of clones, with approximately 90% seen just once and 0.25% to 0.3% held by the top ten. Source: CD4+ or CD8+ T cells sorted from blood, taken in a trial of the OX40 agonist ivuxolimab. The receptors shown here come from an adult with an advanced solid tumor such as melanoma, head and neck, liver or kidney cancer. Both conserved end residues are part of each CDR3. Each record gives: clone size, J gene, V gene, D gene, CDR3 DNA, CDR3 protein. A D gene is named only where the DNA matches it firmly. Only some rows state a clone size, as once, few, many or a class for expanded clones.

size: -
J: TRBJ2-7
V: TRBV2
D: -
DNA: TGTGCCAGCAGTGGTTGGGACAGCCCGGGGGGTTACTTC
CDR3: CASSGWDSPGGYF

size: -
J: TRBJ1-1
V: TRBV10-3
D: TRBD1
DNA: TGTGCCATCAGTCTGGGACAGGGGAACACTGAAGCTTTCTTT
CDR3: CAISLGQGNTEAFF

size: few
J: TRBJ2-1
V: TRBV7-2
D: -
DNA: TGTGCCAGCAGCTTAATACTAGCACCCCGAGCGTCCTACAATGAGCAGTTCTTC
CDR3: CASSLILAPRASYNEQFF

size: -
J: TRBJ2-2
V: TRBV5-1
D: TRBD2
DNA: TGCGCCAGCAGCCTAGCGGGGGTGGCCGGGGAGCTGTTTTTT
CDR3: CASSLAGVAGELFF

size: -
J: TRBJ2-5
V: TRBV11-2
D: -
DNA: TGTGCCAGCAGATCCGGTTGGCGGCCTCCTCAGGGTGGGACCCAGTACTTC
CDR3: CASRSGWRPPQGGTQYF

size: -
J: TRBJ2-7
V: TRBV10-1
D: -
DNA: TGCGCCAGCAATAAAAGCGAGTACGAGCAGTACTTC
CDR3: CASNKSEYEQYF

size: -
J: TRBJ2-1
V: TRBV6-5
D: TRBD2
DNA: TGTGCCAGCAGACCTAGCGGGAGGGGAAATGAGCAGTTCTTC
CDR3: CASRPSGRGNEQFF

size: -
J: TRBJ2-7
V: TRBV6-1
D: -
DNA: TGTGCCAGCAGTGAGTCAGGGGGGTCCTACGAGCAGTACTTC
CDR3: CASSESGGSYEQYF

size: once
J: TRBJ1-1
V: TRBV14
D: -
DNA: TGTGCCAGCAGCCAAGAAAGCGGTAGGGCAGTGGTGGCTTTCTTT
CDR3: CASSQESGRAVVAFF

size: -
J: TRBJ2-2
V: TRBV5-1
D: TRBD1
DNA: TGCGCCAGCAAGTTTGACAGGGGTAAAACCGGGGAGCTGTTTTTT
CDR3: CASKFDRGKTGELFF

size: -
J: TRBJ2-5
V: TRBV18
D: -
DNA: TGTGCCAGCTCACCAAGGACTGGGGGGCAAGAGACCCAGTACTTC
CDR3: CASSPRTGGQETQYF

size: once
J: TRBJ1-1
V: TRBV4-1
D: -
DNA: TGCGCCAGCAGCCCTCTCTCGGGAGTGAACACTGAAGCTTTCTTT
CDR3: CASSPLSGVNTEAFF

size: -
J: TRBJ2-1
V: TRBV27
D: -
DNA: TGTGCCAGCAGTTTCGGGGAGACCTACTACAATGAGCAGTTCTTC
CDR3: CASSFGETYYNEQFF

size: few
J: TRBJ1-1
V: TRBV10-2
D: -
DNA: TGCGCCAGTTGCAGAGCATGGGGCACTGAAGCTTTCTTT
CDR3: CASCRAWGTEAFF

size: -
J: TRBJ2-1
V: TRBV9
D: -
DNA: TGTGCCAGCAGCGTAGGGGCAACGGAGGCCAATGAGCAGTTCTTC
CDR3: CASSVGATEANEQFF

size: -
J: TRBJ1-1
V: TRBV28
D: -
DNA: TGTGCCGTGCTTGGGGGGATAGTGAACAGTGAAGCTTTCTTT
CDR3: CAVLGGIVNSEAFF

size: -
J: TRBJ2-7
V: TRBV10-3
D: -
DNA: TGTGCCATCAGTGAGGCAGGACTTGTTCAACGACTCTCCTACGAGCAGTACTTC
CDR3: CAISEAGLVQRLSYEQYF

size: -
J: TRBJ2-2
V: TRBV7-2
D: -
DNA: TGTGCCAGCAGCGAACACACAAACCTGAACACCGGGGAGCTGTTTTTT
CDR3: CASSEHTNLNTGELFF

size: once
J: TRBJ2-6
V: TRBV9
D: -
DNA: TGTGCCAGCAGCGATCCTACTCTCTCTGGGGCCAACGTCCTGACTTTC
CDR3: CASSDPTLSGANVLTF

size: -
J: TRBJ1-1
V: TRBV9
D: -
DNA: TGTGCCAGCAGCGTTGCTATGAACACTGAAGCTTTCTTT
CDR3: CASSVAMNTEAFF

size: -
J: TRBJ2-5
V: TRBV27
D: -
DNA: TGTGCCAGCAGACCGCCCGGTAGCTGGGAGACCCAGTACTTC
CDR3: CASRPPGSWETQYF

size: few
J: TRBJ1-5
V: TRBV5-6
D: TRBD1
DNA: TGTGCCAGCAGCACGGGACAGCGCAATCAGCCCCAGCATTTT
CDR3: CASSTGQRNQPQHF

size: few
J: TRBJ2-3
V: TRBV19
D: TRBD2
DNA: TGTGCCAGTGATGAGCGAGTTTCTGGAGCGGGAGGCGCAGATACGCAGTATTTT
CDR3: CASDERVSGAGGADTQYF

size: -
J: TRBJ2-2
V: TRBV6-1
D: -
DNA: TGTGCCAGCAGTGTAGGACAGCCGAACACCGGGGAGCTGTTTTTT
CDR3: CASSVGQPNTGELFF

size: -
J: TRBJ2-1
V: TRBV5-1
D: TRBD2
DNA: TGCGCCAGCAGCTTGGTCGGGGGAGGGCTGGGTGAGCAGTTCTTC
CDR3: CASSLVGGGLGEQFF

size: -
J: TRBJ2-7
V: TRBV6-1
D: -
DNA: TGTGCCAGCAGGGCCCAACGTCCCAAGGTACACGAGCAGTACTTC
CDR3: CASRAQRPKVHEQYF

size: -
J: TRBJ2-2
V: TRBV11-3
D: -
DNA: TGTGCCAGCAGCTTAGAAGGGACGAACACCGGGGAGCTGTTTTTT
CDR3: CASSLEGTNTGELFF

size: -
J: TRBJ2-7
V: TRBV19
D: TRBD2
DNA: TGTGCCAGTTCAGCGGGATGGTCTGGGGAGCAGTACTTC
CDR3: CASSAGWSGEQYF

size: -
J: TRBJ2-5
V: TRBV18
D: -
DNA: TGTGCCAGCTCGCCAAGGGAGTATGACGGGACCCAGTACTTC
CDR3: CASSPREYDGTQYF

size: -
J: TRBJ2-3
V: TRBV10-2
D: TRBD2
DNA: TGCGCCAGCAGTGATTCGGGACTAGCGGGAGGGAGTATCGGAACGCAGTATTTT
CDR3: CASSDSGLAGGSIGTQYF

size: -
J: TRBJ1-5
V: TRBV7-2
D: -
DNA: TGTGCCAGCAGCTTATGGGTAGGGCAGCCCCAGCATTTT
CDR3: CASSLWVGQPQHF

size: -
J: TRBJ1-5
V: TRBV11-3
D: -
DNA: TGTGCCAGCAGCCCAAGGACGGGGGGAAAGCCCCAGCATTTT
CDR3: CASSPRTGGKPQHF

size: once
J: TRBJ1-5
V: TRBV19
D: -
DNA: TGTGCCAGTAGTTCCCAGCCTGGGGGCAATCAGCCCCAGCATTTT
CDR3: CASSSQPGGNQPQHF

size: -
J: TRBJ1-5
V: TRBV6-6
D: -
DNA: TGTGCCAGCAGTTACGCCGGGGTCCAGCCCCAGCATTTT
CDR3: CASSYAGVQPQHF

size: -
J: TRBJ2-7
V: TRBV11-2
D: TRBD2
DNA: TGTGCCAGCAGCAACCTCCGGGGCGGGAGGGTCAACTACGAGCAGTACTTC
CDR3: CASSNLRGGRVNYEQYF

size: -
J: TRBJ2-7
V: TRBV7-6
D: TRBD1
DNA: TGTGCCAGCAGCCTGGGGACAGGGGCTGGATACGAGCAGTACTTC
CDR3: CASSLGTGAGYEQYF

size: -
J: TRBJ1-1
V: TRBV11-3
D: -
DNA: TGTGCCAGCAGCTTCTCACAGCGGAACACTGAAGCTTTCTTT
CDR3: CASSFSQRNTEAFF

size: -
J: TRBJ1-1
V: TRBV6-5
D: -
DNA: TGTGCCAGCAGCCGGACAGTCGACACTGAAGCTTTCTTT
CDR3: CASSRTVDTEAFF

size: -
J: TRBJ2-3
V: TRBV2
D: -
DNA: TGTGCCAGTAAGAGGACTAGCACAGATACGCAGTATTTT
CDR3: CASKRTSTDTQYF

size: -
J: TRBJ2-3
V: TRBV2
D: -
DNA: TGTGCCAGCAGTGAATCTCCTAGCACAGATACGCAGTATTTT
CDR3: CASSESPSTDTQYF

size: -
J: TRBJ1-4
V: TRBV6-5
D: -
DNA: TGTGCCAGCAGTCCCCAGCAGGGCCCGAATGAAAAACTGTTTTTT
CDR3: CASSPQQGPNEKLFF

size: -
J: TRBJ2-3
V: TRBV28
D: -
DNA: TGTGCCAGCAGTTGGGGTTCAGATACGCAGTATTTT
CDR3: CASSWGSDTQYF

size: -
J: TRBJ2-3
V: TRBV5-4
D: -
DNA: TGTGCCAGCGGGAATAAGGCGGTCCCAGATACGCAGTATTTT
CDR3: CASGNKAVPDTQYF

size: once
J: TRBJ2-5
V: TRBV7-7
D: -
DNA: TGTGCCAGCAGCTTAGGGCTGGGCCAAGAGACCCAGTACTTC
CDR3: CASSLGLGQETQYF

size: -
J: TRBJ2-6
V: TRBV5-4
D: TRBD1
DNA: TGTGCCAGCAGACCCGGGACAGGGATTTCTGGGGCCAACGTCCTGACTTTC
CDR3: CASRPGTGISGANVLTF

size: -
J: TRBJ2-1
V: TRBV7-2
D: -
DNA: TGTGCCAGCAGCTTACATAGTGACTTATCCTACAATGAGCAGTTCTTC
CDR3: CASSLHSDLSYNEQFF

size: -
J: TRBJ2-5
V: TRBV14
D: -
DNA: TGTGCCAGCAGCCAAGATGATCACCGGGTTGGGGGATCAAGGGCAAAAGAGACCCAGTACTTC
CDR3: CASSQDDHRVGGSRAKETQYF

size: -
J: TRBJ1-3
V: TRBV6-1
D: -
DNA: TGTGCCAGCAGTGGGGGCGGCGGAAACACCATATATTTT
CDR3: CASSGGGGNTIYF

size: -
J: TRBJ1-2
V: TRBV28
D: -
DNA: TGTGCCAGCAGTACGGGAGGGGCAGAGGTGTATGGCTACACCTTC
CDR3: CASSTGGAEVYGYTF

size: -
J: TRBJ2-5
V: TRBV19
D: -
DNA: TGTGCCAGTAGGGAAGGACTATCCTACCAAGAGACCCAGTACTTC
CDR3: CASREGLSYQETQYF

size: -
J: TRBJ2-5
V: TRBV27
D: TRBD1
DNA: TGTGCCAGCAGTTTACGATCAACAGGGGAAGAGACCCAGTACTTC
CDR3: CASSLRSTGEETQYF

size: -
J: TRBJ2-1
V: TRBV19
D: TRBD2
DNA: TGTGCCAGTAGTACCGGGACTAGCGGCTACAATGAGCAGTTCTTC
CDR3: CASSTGTSGYNEQFF

size: -
J: TRBJ1-5
V: TRBV19
D: -
DNA: TGTGCCAGTAACCTGGACGGGGTGGGCCAGCCCCAGCATTTT
CDR3: CASNLDGVGQPQHF

size: -
J: TRBJ1-1
V: TRBV5-1
D: -
DNA: TGCGCCAGCAGCTTGGACACTGAAGCTTTCTTT
CDR3: CASSLDTEAFF

size: -
J: TRBJ2-7
V: TRBV19
D: -
DNA: TGTGCCAGTAGTATGGGGGTTGGTCCCCACTACGAGCAGTACTTC
CDR3: CASSMGVGPHYEQYF

size: -
J: TRBJ1-1
V: TRBV10-1
D: -
DNA: TGCGCCAGCAGTGAGTCGATTAGAACCGTAATCTTT
CDR3: CASSESIRTVIF

size: -
J: TRBJ2-7
V: TRBV10-3
D: -
DNA: TGTGCCATCAGTGATAGTGGACAGAGGACCTACGAGCAGTACTTC
CDR3: CAISDSGQRTYEQYF